A few counts support the clone carrying this T cell receptor beta chain. TCRdb re-derived calls from the 5' RACE reads in MiXCR, one entry per CDR3 protein. The table records about 290,000 distinct CDR3 sequences, 15% to 20% of them present only once. This record belongs to a study of T-cell memory formation after mild COVID-19. Whole-study context: Most TCR clusters belonged to a single donor.

The CDR3 runs 14 residues. Trimming cost V 6 bases and J 3 bases, with 14 bases left between them. Source material: PBMCs or a T cell subset sorted from them (not recorded which). The chain combines TRBV12-3 or TRBV12-4 with TRBJ1-1; D remains unclear. The clonotype originates from a man aged 18-30 years who had mild COVID-19 (a few samples of this study predate the infection). Cell type and time point are not known. In nucleotides, the CDR3 is TGTGCCAGCAGACCGGCTTCGAGGGACACTGAAGCTTTCTTT. Translating it yields CASRPASRDTEAFF.